The 8 T cell receptor beta chains given below trace back to one sample, sequenced in a study of shared clonotypes between healthy human individuals. Assay used: immunoSEQ multiplex PCR; TCRdb lists only in-frame clones, some missing. The sample has 780,000 or so clones, roughly 72% seen once. Specimen: memory CD4+ T cells sorted from blood. Described subset: CD45RA-negative fraction. Receptors originate from a woman in her thirties in good health.

The chain is built from TRBV6-1 and TRBJ2-4; D possibly uses TRBD1 or TRBD2 (6 bases each). Trimming pared 8 bases from V and 8 bases from J, leaving 10 bases between. Germline CDR1 MNHNS, CDR2 SASEGT. The length of the CDR3 is 11 residues. This CDR3 reads CASGGGHIQYF. The CDR3 region has the DNA TGTGCCAGCGGAGGGGGACACATTCAGTACTTC.

This clone has more than one count but fewer than ten. The rearrangement uses TRBV25-1 and TRBJ1-1; D perhaps matches TRBD1 (6 bases). The CDR3 loop spans 13 amino acids. Germline CDR1 reads MGHDK; CDR2 reads SYGVNS. Trimming pared 5 bases from V and 7 bases from J, leaving 14 bases between. The CDR3 DNA follows: TGTGCCAGCAGTTACAGGGAAGAAGGTGAAGCTTTCTTT. Protein product: CASSYREEGEAFF.

V is TRBV5-1 and J is TRBJ2-7; D ambiguous. The CDR3 contains 13 residues. Germline-derived CDR1 and CDR2 are SGHRS and YFSETQ. The ends were cut back, 2 bases at V and 6 bases at J, with 12 bases in the middle. The CDR3 loop is CASSLAPFSEQYF. CDR3 nucleotides: TGCGCCAGCAGCTTAGCCCCCTTCTCCGAGCAGTACTTC.

This clone was observed a single time. The rearrangement uses TRBV2 and TRBJ1-4, with D unclear. The CDR3 contains 12 residues. The V and J ends lost 8 bases and 5 bases respectively, with 9 bases between them. Germline CDR1 reads SNHLY; CDR2 reads FYNNEI. The CDR3 DNA reads as TGTGCCAGCGGAATTGGGAATGAAAAACTGTTTTTT. This gives the protein CASGIGNEKLFF.

The J gene is TRBJ2-1, the V gene TRBV7-9, with unresolved D. V was pared by 5 bases and J by 9 bases, with 20 bases between. The germline V gene has CDR1 SEHNR and CDR2 FQNEAQ (reference sequence). The CDR3 has 15 residues. The CDR3 region is CASSVGASRRSEQFF. The CDR3 DNA follows: TGTGCCAGCAGCGTCGGTGCTAGTAGACGGAGTGAGCAGTTCTTC.

V and J are TRBV28 and TRBJ2-2; TRBD1 matches at 7 bases. V dropped 4 bases and J dropped 6; count of bases not matched to a gene: 5. The CDR3 is 14 residues long. Germline V gene data show CDR1 as MDHEN and CDR2 as SYDVKM. The CDR3 region has the DNA TGTGCCAGCAGTTCTTTCACAGGGGCCGGGGAGCTGTTTTTT. The encoded protein is CASSSFTGAGELFF.

This chain links TRBV19 with TRBJ1-6; 8 bases agree with TRBD1. With V trimmed by 6 bases and J by 5 bases, 6 bases remained unmatched. Per germline, CDR1 LNHDA and CDR2 SQIVND (reference sequence). This CDR3 has 15 amino acids. The CDR3 DNA sequence: TGTGCCAGTAGGCCCCTGGACAGGGATAATTCACCCCTCCACTTT. This codes for CASRPLDRDNSPLHF.

This clone appeared a few times. The chain joins TRBV7-3 to TRBJ1-1; D might be TRBD1 (5 bases). The CDR3 spans 13 residues. CDR1 and CDR2 (germline): SGHTA, FQGTGA. V was pared by 2 bases and J by 8 bases, with 12 bases between. CDR3 protein: CASSLLRDGEAFF. The CDR3 bases are TGTGCCAGCAGCTTATTGCGGGACGGAGAAGCTTTCTTT.